This record covers a single T cell receptor beta chain. There is no known antigen for this receptor. No base quality information exists; no much larger clone differs at one position. This sample stems from a study of tumor-infiltrating lymphocytes in primary liver carcinoma (dated by TCRdb to the late 2010s). About the investigation overall: Of the five patients (three men and two women, aged 30 to 69 years), four had hepatocellular carcinoma and one had combined HCC and intrahepatic cholangiocarcinoma. Tumors of the five patients were stage T1-T3 N0M0 with maximum diameters of roughly 4 to 10 cm. Samples yielded roughly 3.65 to 7.13 million productive TCRbeta reads; read depth did not differ significantly between tissue types. For each liver tumor, the study sampled five regions along with adjacent normal tissue and blood, and applied TCRbeta repertoire sequencing, expression microarrays and whole-exome sequencing. A total of 35 or so specimens from 5 patients, comprising around 25 tumor regions, 5 adjacent noncancerous liver tissues and 5 peripheral blood samples, were covered by TCRbeta repertoire sequencing. The 20 to 30 tumor region samples were profiled with Agilent mRNA microarrays so that TCRbeta repertoire diversity could be related to the local molecular phenotype. Reproducibility between technical replicate repertoires was high, with correlation coefficients above 0.98 and mean shared-clone rates approximately 0.91.

From its cysteine to its phenylalanine, the CDR3 spans 15 amino acids. The DNA shown is the 45-base CDR3, in frame from base 1. Per the germline V gene (reference sequence), SGHNT is the CDR1 and YYREEE is the CDR2. Study-wide conclusions, independent of this receptor: Consistent with antigen-driven expansion, pairs of tumor regions showed higher repertoire overlap (mean roughly 35%) than either tumor-adjacent pairs (approximately 17%) or tumor-blood pairs (roughly 15%). A significantly larger repertoire fraction was made up by the top 250 clones in tumors than in blood (p = 0.039). Only the TCR beta chain was sequenced, so true repertoire diversity is likely underestimated because unpaired alpha chains were not captured. Only 4 to 6 patients were included in the study, and the authors note that the findings should be validated in a larger study. Because the samples were bulk and unsorted, CD4+ and CD8+ T cell repertoires could not be compared. Only about 8-25% of top clones were found in all five regions of a tumor, suggesting spatial heterogeneity of tumor-infiltrating T cells.

Total RNA and DNA were co-extracted from about 19-30 mg of bulk tissue with the AllPrep DNA/RNA mini kit, without cell sorting. Between November 2015 and March 2016, roughly five patients in China with histopathologically diagnosed primary liver carcinoma had their tumors surgically resected. Patients had chronic HBV infection and were treatment-naive at sampling. Each tumor was sampled at five spatially separated regions: the superior, inferior, left-lateral and right-lateral poles and the tumor centre. Histology showed that every tumor sample contained more than 80% viable tumor cells. Pieces of fresh tumor and adjacent tissue were cut in half, with one half kept in RNAlater at -80 degrees C and the other half sent for histology. Starting from about 550 ng total RNA, TCRbeta-specific cDNA was produced by reverse transcription with a constant-region primer and ProtoScript II reverse transcriptase. Three nested multiplex PCR rounds, following a slightly modified ARM-PCR procedure, were used to build the TCRbeta libraries. Multiplex TRBV1-TRBV30 forward primers and a Cbeta reverse primer were used in the first two PCR rounds, each of which was run for approximately 10 cycles. Sample barcodes and Illumina adapters were added in a final 25-cycle PCR using Deep VentR polymerase. Before sequencing, amplicons of 200-500 bp were gel-purified using a QIAquick gel extraction kit. The TCRbeta amplicons were sequenced with 250-bp paired-end reads on an Illumina HiSeq 2500. Concerning the study's data processing: Trimmomatic v0.33 was used to quality-trim the reads, and FLASH v1.2.11 was used to merge paired reads so that full CDR3 sequences could be recovered. V, D and J germline segments were assigned to the rearranged TCRbeta sequences using MiGEC v1.2.1b. Clonotype statistics, along with Shannon-Wiener diversity indices, were calculated using VDJtools v1.0.0. To cut down on sampling bias, every analysis after diversity analysis relied on just the 250 most abundant clonotypes from each sample. TCRdb applied fastp at Q25 and MiXCR to the public reads, then kept only in-frame beta chains. Rows are combined by CDR3 protein, so each entry shows the most common genes and DNA. The V and J calls were not made by the authors but by TCRdb's processing. The sample contains 20,000 to 25,000 distinct CDR3 sequences, 77% of them found a single time. About 32% of the sample rests with the top ten.

The rearranged chain carries TRBV5-4 and TRBJ2-1; tentative D gene TRBD1, with 6 bases matching. With the DNA end fitting TRBJ2-7 better, the J assignment may be wrong. The sequence was collected from a woman in her twenties or thirties with primary liver carcinoma and hepatitis B virus infection. The material sequenced was liver tumor tissue from sampling region 5. What the cell subset or site label conveys for this sample: tumor region T5, tumor centre. The CDR3 here reads CASSFTGLGNNEQYF. Read as DNA, the sequence is TGTGCCAGCAGCTTCACAGGGTTGGGGAACAATGAACAGTACTTC.